This record concerns one T cell receptor beta chain sequence. Its antigen is unknown. This entry is derived from a study of identical twins. cDNA molecules carried unique molecular identifiers, and template switching added a universal primer site. Each CDR3 protein is one row after TCRdb ran MiXCR on the 5' RACE reads. The profile covers 1.5 million to 2 million distinct CDR3 sequences, with 25% to 35% appearing a single time and over 0.25% taken by the ten largest. Findings and limits, study-wide: The same donors were not followed; conclusions instead depended on cross-sectional statistical analysis. Twin pairs had excess sharing that was weaker in beta out-of-frame sequences. Models, which agreed with sharing between unrelated individuals, nonetheless underestimated the out-of-frame TCR alpha sharing seen in monozygotic twins.

Germline CDR1 is MGHDK and CDR2 is SYGVNS. The CDR3 has 14 amino acids. J gave up 5 bases and V 5 bases, and 6 bases lay outside the gene matches. The sample taken for sequencing was cord blood. The source is a newborn girl in good health. The chain combines TRBV25-1 with TRBJ2-5; 9 bases line up with TRBD2. Here the CDR3 reads CASSSFTSGETQYF. As DNA, the CDR3 is TGTGCCAGCAGTTCCTTTACTAGCGGGGAGACCCAGTACTTC.